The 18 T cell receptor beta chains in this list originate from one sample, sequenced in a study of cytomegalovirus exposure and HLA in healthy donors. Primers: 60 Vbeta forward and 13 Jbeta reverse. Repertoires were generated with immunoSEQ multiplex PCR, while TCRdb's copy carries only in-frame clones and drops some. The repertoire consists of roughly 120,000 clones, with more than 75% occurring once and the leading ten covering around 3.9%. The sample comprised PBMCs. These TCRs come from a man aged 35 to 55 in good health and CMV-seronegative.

CDR3 sequence (DNA): TGTGCCAGCAGGGGACTAGCGGGGGGGCCTGGCGAGCAGTACTTC. Protein sequence: CASRGLAGGPGEQYF. The V and J genes are TRBV4-2 and TRBJ2-5, with 16 nucleotides matching TRBD2. The DNA end is more similar to TRBJ2-7, so the J call may be wrong. Germline V gene sequence: CDR1 LGHNA, CDR2 YNFKEQ. The CDR3 is made up of 15 amino acids.

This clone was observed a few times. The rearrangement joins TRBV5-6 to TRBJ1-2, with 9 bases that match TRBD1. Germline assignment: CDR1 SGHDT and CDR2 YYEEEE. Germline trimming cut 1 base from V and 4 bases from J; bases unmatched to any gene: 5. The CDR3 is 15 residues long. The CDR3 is CASSLYRGLAYGYTF. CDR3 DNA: TGTGCCAGCAGCTTGTACAGGGGGCTAGCCTATGGCTACACCTTC.

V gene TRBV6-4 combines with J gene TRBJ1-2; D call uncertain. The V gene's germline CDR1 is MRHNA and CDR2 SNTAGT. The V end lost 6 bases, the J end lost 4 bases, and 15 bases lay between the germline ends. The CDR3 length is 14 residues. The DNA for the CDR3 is TGTGCCAGCAGCCCCGAGGAGGGTAGCTATGGCTACACCTTC. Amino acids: CASSPEEGSYGYTF.

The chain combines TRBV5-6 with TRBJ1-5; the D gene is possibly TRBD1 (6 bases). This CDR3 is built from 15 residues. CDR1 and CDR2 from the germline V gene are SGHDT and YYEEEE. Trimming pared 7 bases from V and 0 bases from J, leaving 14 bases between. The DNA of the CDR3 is TGTGCCAGCTTAGCCAGGGGTCTTAGCAATCAGCCCCAGCATTTT. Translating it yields CASLARGLSNQPQHF.

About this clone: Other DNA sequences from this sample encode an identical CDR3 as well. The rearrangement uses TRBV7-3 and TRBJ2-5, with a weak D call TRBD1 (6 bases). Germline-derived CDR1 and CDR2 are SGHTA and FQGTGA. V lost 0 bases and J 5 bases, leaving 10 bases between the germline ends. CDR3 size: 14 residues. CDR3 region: CASSLTGGRETQYF. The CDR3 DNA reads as TGTGCCAGCAGCTTAACTGGGGGCCGCGAGACCCAGTACTTC.

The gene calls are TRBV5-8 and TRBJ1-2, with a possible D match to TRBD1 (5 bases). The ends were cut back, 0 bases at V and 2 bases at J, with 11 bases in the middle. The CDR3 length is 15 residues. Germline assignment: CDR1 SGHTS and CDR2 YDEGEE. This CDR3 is CASSLEGRANYGYTF. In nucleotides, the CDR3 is TGTGCCAGCAGCTTGGAGGGCAGGGCCAACTATGGCTACACCTTC.

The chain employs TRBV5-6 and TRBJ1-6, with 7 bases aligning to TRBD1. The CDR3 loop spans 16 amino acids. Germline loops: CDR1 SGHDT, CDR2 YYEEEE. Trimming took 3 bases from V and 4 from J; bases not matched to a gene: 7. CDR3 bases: TGTGCCAGCAGCTGGGGCCCGGGACAGTATAATTCACCCCTCCACTTT. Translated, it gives CASSWGPGQYNSPLHF. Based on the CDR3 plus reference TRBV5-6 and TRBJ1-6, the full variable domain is DAGVTQSPTHLIKTRGQQVTLRCSPKSGHDTVSWYQQALGQGPQFIFQYYEEEERQRGNFPDRFSGHQFPNYSSELNVNALLLGDSALYLCASSWGPGQYNSPLHFGNGTRLTVT.

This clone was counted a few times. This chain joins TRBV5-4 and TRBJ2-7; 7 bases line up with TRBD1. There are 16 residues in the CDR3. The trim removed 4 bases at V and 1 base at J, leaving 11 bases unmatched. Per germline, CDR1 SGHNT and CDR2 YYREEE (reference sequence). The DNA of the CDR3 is TGTGCCAGCAGCCCCTCAGGGGGAATCGGGTCCTACGAGCAGTACTTC. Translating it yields CASSPSGGIGSYEQYF.

As DNA, the CDR3 is TGCAGCGCCGAGGGGGGGCTGGGCTATGGCTACACCTTC. It specifies CSAEGGLGYGYTF. This chain joins TRBV29-1 and TRBJ1-2, with D possibly being TRBD1 (6 bases). Trimming cost V 7 bases and J 4 bases, with 16 bases left between them. The CDR3 loop spans 13 amino acids. Germline lookup yields CDR1 SQVTM and CDR2 ANQGSEA. The full variable domain, in which reference TRBV29-1 and TRBJ1-2 provide the parts outside the CDR3, is SAVISQKPSRDICQRGTSLTIQCQVDSQVTMMFWYRQQPGQSLTLIATANQGSEATYESGFVIDKFPISRPNLTFSTLTVSNMSPEDSSIYLCSAEGGLGYGYTFGSGTRLTVV.

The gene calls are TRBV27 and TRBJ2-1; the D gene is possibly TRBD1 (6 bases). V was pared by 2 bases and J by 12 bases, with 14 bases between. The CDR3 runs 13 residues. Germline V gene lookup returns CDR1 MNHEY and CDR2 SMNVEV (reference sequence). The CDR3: CASSLGTGSVQFF. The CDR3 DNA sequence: TGTGCCAGCAGTTTAGGAACAGGGAGTGTGCAGTTCTTC.

For the CDR3, the DNA is TGCGCCAGCAGTCCGACAGGCAGTGGCGGGGAGACCCAGTACTTC. Its protein product is CASSPTGSGGETQYF. The chain is built from TRBV5-1 and TRBJ2-5; D is perhaps TRBD1 (6 bases). V was clipped by 5 bases and J by 5 bases, with 19 bases between them. Germline lookup yields CDR1 SGHRS and CDR2 YFSETQ. The CDR3 contains 15 residues.

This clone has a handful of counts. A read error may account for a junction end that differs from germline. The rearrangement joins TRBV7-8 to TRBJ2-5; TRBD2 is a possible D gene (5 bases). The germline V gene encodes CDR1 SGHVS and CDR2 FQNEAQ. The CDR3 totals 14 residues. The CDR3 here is CASSYTGVQGTQYF. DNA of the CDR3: TGTGCCAGCAGCTATACCGGGGTGCAAGGGACCCAGTACTTC.

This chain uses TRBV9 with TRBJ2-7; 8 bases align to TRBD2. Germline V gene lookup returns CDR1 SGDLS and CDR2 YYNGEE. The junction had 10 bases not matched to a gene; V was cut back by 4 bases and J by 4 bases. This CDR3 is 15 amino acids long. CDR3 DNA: TGTGCCAGCAGCCCCGGTGGGCTAGCGGGTTACGAGCAGTACTTC. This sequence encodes CASSPGGLAGYEQYF.

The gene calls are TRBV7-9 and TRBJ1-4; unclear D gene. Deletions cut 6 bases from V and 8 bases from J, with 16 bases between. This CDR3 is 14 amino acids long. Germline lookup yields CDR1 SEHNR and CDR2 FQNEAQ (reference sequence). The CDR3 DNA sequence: TGTGCCAGCAGTATAGCGGGTGAAGACGAAAAACTGTTTTTT. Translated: CASSIAGEDEKLFF.

CDR3 residues: CASSGQGGRVGYTF. The CDR3 coding sequence is TGTGCCAGCAGCGGACAGGGGGGACGAGTAGGCTACACCTTC. The genes are TRBV2 and TRBJ1-2; 10 nucleotides line up with TRBD1. Trimming removed 6 bases from V and 8 bases from J; junction bases left unmatched: 9. Germline CDR1 reads SNHLY; CDR2 reads FYNNEI. The CDR3 loop spans 14 amino acids. Using reference TRBV2 and TRBJ1-2 for the parts outside the CDR3, the full variable domain is EPEVTQTPSHQVTQMGQEVILRCVPISNHLYFYWYRQILGQKVEFLVSFYNNEISEKSEIFDDQFSVERPDGSNFTLKIRSTKLEDSAMYFCASSGQGGRVGYTFGSGTRLTVV.

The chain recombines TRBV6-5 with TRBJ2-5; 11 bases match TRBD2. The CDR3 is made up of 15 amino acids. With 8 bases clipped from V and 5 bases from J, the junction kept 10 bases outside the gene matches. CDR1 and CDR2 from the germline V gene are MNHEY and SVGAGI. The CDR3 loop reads CASGLAGGTWETQYF. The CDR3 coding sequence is TGTGCCAGCGGGCTAGCGGGGGGTACTTGGGAGACCCAGTACTTC.

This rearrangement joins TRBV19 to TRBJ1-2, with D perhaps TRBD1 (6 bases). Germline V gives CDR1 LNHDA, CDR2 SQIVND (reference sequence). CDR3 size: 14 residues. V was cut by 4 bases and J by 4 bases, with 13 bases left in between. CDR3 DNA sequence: TGTGCCAGTAGTACCCCGGGACACTCCTATGGCTACACCTTC. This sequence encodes CASSTPGHSYGYTF.

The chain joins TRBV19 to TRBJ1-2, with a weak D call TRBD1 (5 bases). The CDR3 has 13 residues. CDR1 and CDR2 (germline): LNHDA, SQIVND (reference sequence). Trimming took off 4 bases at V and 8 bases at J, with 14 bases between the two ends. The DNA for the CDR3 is TGTGCCAGTAGTAAAGGGGAACTTCGAGGCTACACCTTC. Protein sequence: CASSKGELRGYTF.